This passage covers 13 T cell receptor beta chains from one sample sequenced in a study of beta chain features in type 1 diabetes. Reverse transcription of all isolated RNA meant that expressed TCRB transcripts were sequenced. This table comes from immunoSEQ multiplex PCR, and its TCRdb copy is limited to in-frame clones, with some not included. The data contain some 240,000 clones, about a tenth of them singletons. The source material was central memory CD4+ T cells from blood. The receptors shown here come from a man between 18 and 35 years old in good health.

This clone appeared a few times. V usage is TRBV29-1 and J usage is TRBJ2-7; 9 positions match TRBD1. The ends lost 7 bases at V and 4 bases at J; junction bases unmatched: 8. Looked up from germline, CDR1 is SQVTM and CDR2 is ANQGSEA. CDR3 size: 13 residues. CDR3 sequence reads: CSARTGAAYEQYF. CDR3 coding DNA: TGCAGCGCTAGGACAGGGGCGGCTTACGAGCAGTACTTC.

In nucleotides, the CDR3 is TGTGCCAGCAGCCTATTGGGCAATCAGCCCCAGCATTTT. The encoded protein is CASSLLGNQPQHF. This chain uses TRBV11-1 with TRBJ1-5; no firm D call. The CDR3 spans 13 residues. With 5 bases removed from V and 2 bases from J, the gap between germline ends came to 7 bases. CDR1 and CDR2 from the germline V gene are SGHAT and FQDESV (reference sequence).

The genes are TRBV4-3 and TRBJ2-7; maybe TRBD1 (5 bases). V lost 0 bases, J lost 2 bases, and 14 bases lay in between. There are 16 residues in the CDR3. The germline V gene has CDR1 LGHNA and CDR2 YSLEER. CDR3 nucleotide sequence: TGCGCCAGCAGCCAAGATAGGGCAGGGCGAACCTACGAGCAGTACTTC. Translating gives CASSQDRAGRTYEQYF.

By share, this clone ranks as medium-sized. The gene calls are TRBV7-9 and TRBJ2-2; D gene uncertain. Trimming left V 3 bases short and J 2 bases short, with 10 bases between. Germline assignment: CDR1 SEHNR and CDR2 FQNEAQ (reference sequence). The CDR3 totals 15 residues. The CDR3 here is CASSLGTANTGELFF. The CDR3, as DNA: TGTGCCAGCAGCTTGGGAACAGCTAACACCGGGGAGCTGTTTTTT.

The chain is built from TRBV30 and TRBJ2-7, with D hard to call. The germline V and J ends were trimmed by 5 bases and 5 bases, with 16 bases remaining between them. Germline V gives CDR1 GTSNPN, CDR2 SVGIG (reference sequence). The CDR3 spans 13 residues. The CDR3 sequence is CAWSLQRNDEQYF. The CDR3 bases are TGTGCCTGGTCCCTGCAAAGAAACGACGAGCAGTACTTC. Supplemented by reference TRBV30 and TRBJ2-7, the full variable domain reads SQTIHQWPATLVQPVGSPLSLECTVEGTSNPNLYWYRQAAGRGLQLLFYSVGIGQISSEVPQNLSASRPQDRQFILSSKKLLLSDSGFYLCAWSLQRNDEQYFGPGTRLTVT.

The J gene is TRBJ2-6, the V gene TRBV18; D ambiguous. V lost 2 bases, J lost 0 bases, and 2 bases lay in between. The germline CDR1 and CDR2 sequences are KGHSH and LQKENI. CDR3 length equals 14 residues. DNA for the CDR3: TGTGCCAGCTCACCAGACTCTGGGGCCAACGTCCTGACTTTC. This encodes CASSPDSGANVLTF.

The chain recombines TRBV5-1 with TRBJ2-2, with 7 nucleotides matching TRBD1. Germline V gene data show CDR1 as SGHRS and CDR2 as YFSETQ. V was clipped by 3 bases and J by 2 bases; unmatched bases: 4. The CDR3 spans 15 residues. The CDR3 DNA sequence: TGCGCCAGCAGCTGGGACAGCCAAAACACCGGGGAGCTGTTTTTT. Its protein is CASSWDSQNTGELFF.

This clone was picked up a small number of times. The chain combines TRBV30 with TRBJ2-2, with 7 bases aligning to TRBD1. Germline V CDR1 and CDR2: GTSNPN, SVGIG (reference sequence). This CDR3 spans 18 amino acids. V shed 1 base and J 2 bases; nucleotides not matched to a gene: 13. Written as DNA, the CDR3 is TGTGCCTGGAGTGCCCGTCGACAGGGCCTACCCAACACCGGGGAGCTGTTTTTT. Translation gives CAWSARRQGLPNTGELFF.

This clone was found a few times. The CDR3 protein is CASSPRGQDEQYF. The CDR3 nucleotides are TGTGCCAGCAGCCCCCGGGGTCAGGACGAGCAGTACTTC. V gene TRBV7-3 combines with J gene TRBJ2-7, with a weak D call TRBD2 (5 bases). The germline CDR1 and CDR2 sequences are SGHTA and FQGTGA. Trimming pared 5 bases from V and 5 bases from J, leaving 13 bases between. This CDR3 is 13 amino acids long.

This clone came up a few times. The V call is TRBV7-9, the J call TRBJ1-1; D uncertain. The CDR3 spans 11 residues. V lost 3 bases to trimming and J lost 6 bases, with 5 bases between them. The germline V gene has CDR1 SEHNR and CDR2 FQNEAQ (reference sequence). The CDR3 protein is CASSFLSEAFF. The CDR3 nucleotides are TGTGCCAGCAGCTTTCTATCTGAAGCTTTCTTT.

This clone was detected many times. V gene TRBV4-3 combines with J gene TRBJ2-2; no clear D gene. The V end lost 7 bases, the J end lost 3 bases, and 9 bases lay between the germline ends. The length of the CDR3 is 13 residues. Germline CDR1 and CDR2: LGHNA and YSLEER. CDR3 amino acids: CASKTRDTGELFF. The CDR3 coding sequence is TGCGCCAGCAAAACAAGAGACACCGGGGAGCTGTTTTTT.

This clone turned up a few times. J is TRBJ2-1 and V is TRBV28; D not resolved. The ends were cut back, 3 bases at V and 4 bases at J, with 16 bases in the middle. Germline V gene data show CDR1 as MDHEN and CDR2 as SYDVKM. CDR3 size: 16 residues. DNA of the CDR3: TGTGCCAGCAGTTTTGCCCTTAGAGTACGGTACAATGAGCAGTTCTTC. Its protein product is CASSFALRVRYNEQFF.

This clone was observed at least ten times. The V call is TRBV28, the J call TRBJ1-1; D perhaps matches TRBD1 (5 bases). The CDR3 is made up of 12 amino acids. CDR1 and CDR2 from the germline V gene are MDHEN and SYDVKM. V lost 3 bases to trimming and J lost 10 bases, with 12 bases between them. CDR3 sequence (DNA): TGTGCCAGCAGTTTGGAAACGGGGGGAGCTTTCTTT. It specifies CASSLETGGAFF.